The rows below give T cell receptor beta chains drawn from one sample of a study of cytomegalovirus exposure and HLA in healthy donors. Profiled with immunoSEQ multiplex PCR; TCRdb holds only in-frame clones, not every one. Here the sample spans 120,000 or so clones, 80% being singletons. The sequenced sample consisted of PBMCs. The receptor set was obtained from a female donor in good health and CMV-seronegative. Both conserved end residues are part of each CDR3. A D gene is named only where the DNA matches it firmly. Clone size is shown for a subset of rows, as once, few, many or a class of expanded clone.

size: .
D: .
J: TRBJ2-5
V: TRBV19
DNA: TGTGCCAGTAGTATGATCGAAACGGGCCAAGAGACCCAGTACTTC
CDR3: CASSMIETGQETQYF

size: .
D: .
J: TRBJ2-2
V: TRBV19
DNA: TGTGCCAGTAGTGCCCAGGGGAACACCGGGGAGCTGTTTTTT
CDR3: CASSAQGNTGELFF

size: once
D: TRBD1
J: TRBJ2-5
V: TRBV2
DNA: TGTGCCAGCAGGGACAGGCCTAAAGAGACCCAGTACTTC
CDR3: CASRDRPKETQYF

size: .
D: .
J: TRBJ2-1
V: TRBV5-1
DNA: TGCGCCAGCAGCTTGGTCCCAGGGAAGTCAGGTGAGCAGTTCTTC
CDR3: CASSLVPGKSGEQFF

size: once
D: TRBD2
J: TRBJ2-2
V: TRBV6-5
DNA: TGTGCCAGCAGTTACGTCGCGGGGGACACCGGGGAGCTGTTTTTT
CDR3: CASSYVAGDTGELFF

size: .
D: TRBD2
J: TRBJ2-7
V: TRBV27
DNA: TGTGCCAGCAGTTCCCCTAGCGGGGCCTCCTACGAGCAGTACTTC
CDR3: CASSSPSGASYEQYF

size: once
D: TRBD2
J: TRBJ2-7
V: TRBV27
DNA: TGTGCCAGCAGTTTACCGGGACTAGCGATCTACGAGCAGTACTTC
CDR3: CASSLPGLAIYEQYF

size: .
D: TRBD1
J: TRBJ1-5
V: TRBV5-8
DNA: TGTGCCAGCAGCTTGGGTCAGGGGGCGGGCAATCAGCCCCAGCATTTT
CDR3: CASSLGQGAGNQPQHF

size: .
D: .
J: TRBJ2-1
V: TRBV5-1
DNA: TGCGCCAGCAGCTTGATGGGGGCGCCTTGGTTCTTC
CDR3: CASSLMGAPWFF

size: .
D: TRBD2
J: TRBJ2-5
V: TRBV27
DNA: TGTGCCAGCAGTCCGCTAACTAGCGGGGCTGAAGAGACCCAGTACTTC
CDR3: CASSPLTSGAEETQYF

size: .
D: .
J: TRBJ2-6
V: TRBV7-2
DNA: TGTGCCAGCAGCTTATCTAGGGGTCGTGGGGCCAACGTCCTGACTTTC
CDR3: CASSLSRGRGANVLTF

size: .
D: .
J: TRBJ2-3
V: TRBV6-1
DNA: TGTGCCAGCAGTGAAGGTACCCTACCGAACACAGATACGCAGTATTTT
CDR3: CASSEGTLPNTDTQYF

size: .
D: .
J: TRBJ1-6
V: TRBV11-2
DNA: TGTGCCAGCAGCATACAGAAGGCTTCACCCCTCCACTTT
CDR3: CASSIQKASPLHF

size: .
D: .
J: TRBJ2-1
V: TRBV5-4
DNA: TGTGCCAGCAGCTTGAGCGGGCGCCAAAACAATGAGCAGTTCTTC
CDR3: CASSLSGRQNNEQFF

size: .
D: TRBD1
J: TRBJ2-1
V: TRBV27
DNA: TGTGCCAGCAGTATACTGGGACAGGGGGCCTGGAATGAGCAGTTCTTC
CDR3: CASSILGQGAWNEQFF

size: .
D: .
J: TRBJ2-3
V: TRBV9
DNA: TGTGCCAGCAGCGTCTTCTCGCGGGGGCAAGATACGCAGTATTTT
CDR3: CASSVFSRGQDTQYF

size: once
D: .
J: TRBJ1-5
V: TRBV2
DNA: TGTGCCAGCAGCCGCAGATTTAGCAATCAGCCCCAGCATTTT
CDR3: CASSRRFSNQPQHF

size: .
D: TRBD2
J: TRBJ2-5
V: TRBV6-5
DNA: TGTGCCAGCAGTTTACTAGCGGGAGGGGGCGAGACCCAGTACTTC
CDR3: CASSLLAGGGETQYF

size: once
D: .
J: TRBJ1-2
V: TRBV6-6
DNA: TGTGCCAGCAGCCTTGACAGGACCTATGGCTACACCTTC
CDR3: CASSLDRTYGYTF

size: once
D: TRBD1
J: TRBJ2-1
V: TRBV19
DNA: TGTGCCAGTAGTCTTCGGACAGGGGGCAATGAGCAGTTCTTC
CDR3: CASSLRTGGNEQFF

size: .
D: .
J: TRBJ1-4
V: TRBV28
DNA: TGTGCCAGCAGTTTACTAGGGGTAACTAATGAAAAACTGTTTTTT
CDR3: CASSLLGVTNEKLFF

size: .
D: TRBD2
J: TRBJ2-5
V: TRBV15
DNA: TGTGCCACCAGCAGTGCTAGCGGAACGGGGGGGGAGACCCAGTACTTC
CDR3: CATSSASGTGGETQYF